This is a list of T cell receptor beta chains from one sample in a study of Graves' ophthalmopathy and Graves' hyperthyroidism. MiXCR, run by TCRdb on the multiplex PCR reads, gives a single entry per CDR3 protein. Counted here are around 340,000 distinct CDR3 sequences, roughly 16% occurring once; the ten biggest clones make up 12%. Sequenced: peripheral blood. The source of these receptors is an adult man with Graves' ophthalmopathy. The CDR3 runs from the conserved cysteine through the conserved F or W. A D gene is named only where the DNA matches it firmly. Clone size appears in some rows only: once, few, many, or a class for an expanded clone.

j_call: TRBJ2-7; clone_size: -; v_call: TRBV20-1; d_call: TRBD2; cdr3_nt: TGCAGTGCTAGATCCCAGCGGGAGCATCTCGAGCAGTACTTC; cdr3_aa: CSARSQREHLEQYF
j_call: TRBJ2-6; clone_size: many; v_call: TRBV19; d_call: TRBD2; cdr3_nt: TGTGCCAACCAATGCCTAGCGGGAGGTACCAGCTCTGGGGCCAACGTCCTGACTTTC; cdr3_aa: CANQCLAGGTSSGANVLTF
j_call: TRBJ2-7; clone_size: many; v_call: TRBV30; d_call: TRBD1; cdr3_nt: TGTGCCTGGAGTAGAGGACAGGGCTCCTACGAGCAGTACTTC; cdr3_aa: CAWSRGQGSYEQYF
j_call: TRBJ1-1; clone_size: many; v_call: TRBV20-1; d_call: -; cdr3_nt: TGCAGTGCTAGGAAATACACTGAAGCTTTCTTT; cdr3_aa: CSARKYTEAFF
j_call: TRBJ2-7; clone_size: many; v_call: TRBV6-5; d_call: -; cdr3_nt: TGTGCCAGCAGTTACAGGGCGCCCTCCTACGAGCAGTACTTC; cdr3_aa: CASSYRAPSYEQYF
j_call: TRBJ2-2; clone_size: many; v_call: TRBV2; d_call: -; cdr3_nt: TGTGCCAGCAGTGAAGCAGGGACAACCGGGGAGCTGTTTTTT; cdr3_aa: CASSEAGTTGELFF
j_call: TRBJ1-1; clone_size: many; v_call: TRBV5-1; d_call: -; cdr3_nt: TGCGCCAGCAGCTCGGGGCTGAGGGTGGTCACTGAAGCTTTCTTT; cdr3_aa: CASSSGLRVVTEAFF
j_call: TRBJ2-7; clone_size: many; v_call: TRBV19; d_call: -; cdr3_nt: TGTGCCAGTAGTTCCTCAGGGACTCAAATCACCTACGAGCAGTACTTC; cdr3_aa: CASSSSGTQITYEQYF
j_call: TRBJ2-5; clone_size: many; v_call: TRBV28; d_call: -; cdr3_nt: TGTGCCAGCAGACCGGGAGATTTTACCCCCAAGACCCAGTACTTC; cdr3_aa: CASRPGDFTPKTQYF
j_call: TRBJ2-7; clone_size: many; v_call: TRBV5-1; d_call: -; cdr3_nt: TGCGCCAGCGCCACTGGGATATCCTACGAGCAGTACTTC; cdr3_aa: CASATGISYEQYF
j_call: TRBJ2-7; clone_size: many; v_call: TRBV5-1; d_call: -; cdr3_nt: TGCGCCAGCAGCTTGGCTAAGGGGACCGAGCAGTACTTC; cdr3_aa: CASSLAKGTEQYF
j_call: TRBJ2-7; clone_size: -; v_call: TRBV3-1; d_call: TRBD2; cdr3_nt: TGTGCCAGCAGCCTAATCGCCGGGACTAGCAATTTCTACGAGCAGTACTTC; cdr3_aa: CASSLIAGTSNFYEQYF
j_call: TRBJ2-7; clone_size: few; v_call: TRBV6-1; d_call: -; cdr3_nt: TGTGCCAGCAGTGAGGGGACCTACGAGCAGTACTTC; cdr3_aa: CASSEGTYEQYF
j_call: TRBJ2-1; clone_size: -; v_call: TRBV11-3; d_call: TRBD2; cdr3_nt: TGTGCCAGCAGCTTTGGTTTCGGACTAGCCTACGAGCAGTTCTTC; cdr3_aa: CASSFGFGLAYEQFF
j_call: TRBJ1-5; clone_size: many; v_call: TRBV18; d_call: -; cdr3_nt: TGTGCCAGCTCACCTGCGGGCCCAGGGAGCCAGCCCCAGCATTTT; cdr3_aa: CASSPAGPGSQPQHF
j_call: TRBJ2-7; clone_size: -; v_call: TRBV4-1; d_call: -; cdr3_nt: TGCGCCAGCAGCCGAGATCTGGGCAAGTCACGGTCCTTC; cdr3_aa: CASSRDLGKSRSF
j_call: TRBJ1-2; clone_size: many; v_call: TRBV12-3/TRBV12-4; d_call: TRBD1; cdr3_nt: TGTGCCAGCAGCGAGACAGGGGATGGCTACACCTTC; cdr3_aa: CASSETGDGYTF
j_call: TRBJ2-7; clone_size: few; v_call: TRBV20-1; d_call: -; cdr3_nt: TGCAGTGCTAGACCGGATAGCTCCTACGAGCAGTACTTC; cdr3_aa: CSARPDSSYEQYF
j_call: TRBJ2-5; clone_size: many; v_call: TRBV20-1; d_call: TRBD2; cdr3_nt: TGCAGTGCTAGCCCGGGACTAGCGGGAGGGGCGGAGCAAGAGACCCAGTACTTC; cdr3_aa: CSASPGLAGGAEQETQYF
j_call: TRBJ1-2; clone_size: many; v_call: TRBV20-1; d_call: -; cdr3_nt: TGCAGTGATATACGGGGGGATTCCGGCTACACCTTC; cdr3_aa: CSDIRGDSGYTF